Shown below are 32 T cell receptor beta chains from a single sample sequenced in a study of blood T cell repertoires in COVID-19. Sequencing was performed with immunoSEQ multiplex PCR; in TCRdb, only in-frame clones are kept and a portion is missing. This table holds around 290,000 clones, 75% to 90% found once. The sample taken for sequencing was peripheral blood. The receptors shown here come from a woman aged 70-85 years with COVID-19, enrolled during active disease.

This clone was picked up one time. The DNA of the CDR3 is TGTGCCAGCAGCAGAACGGGTGTCACTGAAGCTTTCTTT. It specifies CASSRTGVTEAFF. The V and J genes are TRBV11-2 and TRBJ1-1; D not certain. The CDR3 loop spans 13 amino acids. Trimming shortened V by 5 bases and J by 4 bases, and 11 bases separated the two germline ends. Germline assignment: CDR1 SGHAT and CDR2 FQNNGV.

The rearrangement links TRBV7-2 to TRBJ1-2, with 12 bases matching TRBD1. Germline V gene sequence: CDR1 SGHTA, CDR2 FQGNSA. The CDR3 extends over 15 amino acids. The V gene end was trimmed by 8 bases and the J gene end by 2 bases; junction bases not matched to a gene: 6. CDR3 sequence (DNA): TGTGCCAGCGCGGGACAGGGGGCGGTGAACTATGGCTACACCTTC. Translated: CASAGQGAVNYGYTF.

V usage is TRBV10-3 and J usage is TRBJ2-3; the match to TRBD2 covers 11 bases. Germline V lookup: CDR1 ENHRY, CDR2 SYGVKD. The CDR3 length is 14 residues. Losses at the gene ends were 10 bases for V and 2 bases for J; bases not matched to a gene: 5. CDR3 region: CATLAGGPTDTQYF. The CDR3 region has the DNA TGTGCCACCCTAGCGGGGGGACCCACAGATACGCAGTATTTT.

CDR3 DNA: TGCGCCAGCAGCCTTCATGGGGGGATAAACACTGAAGCTTTCTTT. Amino acids: CASSLHGGINTEAFF. The rearrangement uses TRBV5-1 and TRBJ1-1; TRBD1 is a possible D gene (5 bases). The CDR3 runs to 15 residues. V dropped 4 bases and J dropped 2 bases, with 15 bases sitting between them. Germline V gene lookup returns CDR1 SGHRS and CDR2 YFSETQ.

The J gene is TRBJ1-2, the V gene TRBV15; D unresolved. This CDR3 is built from 15 residues. V shed 0 bases and J shed 4 bases, with 12 bases lying between them. CDR1 is LNHNV, CDR2 YYDKDF, per germline (reference sequence). CDR3 region: CATSRDLLGSYGYTF. The CDR3 bases are TGTGCCACCAGCAGAGATCTCCTAGGTAGCTATGGCTACACCTTC.

This chain uses TRBV25-1 with TRBJ1-6; D is perhaps TRBD1 (5 bases). The germline CDR1 and CDR2 sequences are MGHDK and SYGVNS. V lost 5 bases and J lost 0, with 11 bases in between. The CDR3 contains 16 residues. CDR3 sequence reads: CASSPDRDSYNSPLHF. CDR3 bases: TGTGCCAGCAGTCCAGACAGAGACTCCTATAATTCACCCCTCCACTTT. Full variable domain (rest looked up from reference TRBV25-1 and TRBJ1-6): EADIYQTPRYLVIGTGKKITLECSQTMGHDKMYWYQQDPGMELHLIHYSYGVNSTEKGDLSSESTVSRIRTEHFPLTLESARPSHTSQYLCASSPDRDSYNSPLHFGNGTRLTVT.

The chain combines TRBV4-2 with TRBJ1-5; TRBD1 matches at 9 bases. CDR1 is LGHNA, CDR2 YNFKEQ, per germline. This CDR3 has 16 residues. V was clipped by 0 bases and J by 5 bases; unmatched bases: 5. CDR3: CASSQDATGGDQPQHF. CDR3 DNA sequence: TGTGCCAGCAGCCAAGACGCAACAGGGGGCGATCAGCCCCAGCATTTT.

The chain couples TRBV10-3 to TRBJ1-1; possibly TRBD1 for D (5 bases). Germline CDR1 reads ENHRY; CDR2 reads SYGVKD. This CDR3 has 12 amino acids. The V gene lost 5 bases and the J gene lost 11 bases, with 15 bases spanning the gap. The CDR3 nucleotides read TGTGCCATCAGTAGTGCGGGGGAGGGGGCTTTCTTT. This translates into CAISSAGEGAFF.

The genes are TRBV6-5 and TRBJ1-2; perhaps TRBD1 as D (5 bases). V lost 4 bases, J lost 1 base, and 13 bases lay in between. Germline lookup yields CDR1 MNHEY and CDR2 SVGAGI. The CDR3 consists of 15 residues. The CDR3 nucleotides read TGTGCCAGCAGTTTCTCTATGACAGATAACTATGGCTACACCTTC. Translation gives CASSFSMTDNYGYTF.

This chain connects TRBV24-1 to TRBJ2-3, with D unclear. Trimming removed 5 bases from V and 6 bases from J, with 14 bases in between. CDR3 length equals 14 residues. Germline V lookup: CDR1 KGHDR, CDR2 SFDVKD. The CDR3 loop is CATSASLAQDTQYF. Here the CDR3 DNA reads TGTGCCACCAGTGCGTCGTTAGCCCAGGATACGCAGTATTTT.

This clone was picked up one time. This chain links TRBV7-2 with TRBJ2-2; a possible D gene is TRBD1 (6 bases). Per germline, CDR1 SGHTA and CDR2 FQGNSA. The CDR3 totals 16 residues. V lost 6 bases, J lost 1 base, and 15 bases lay in between. CDR3 amino acids: CASRPPGTQNTGELFF. DNA for the CDR3: TGTGCCAGCAGACCCCCCGGGACACAGAACACCGGGGAGCTGTTTTTT.

The V call is TRBV7-3, the J call TRBJ2-5, with D possibly matching TRBD2 (7 bases). Germline assignment: CDR1 SGHTA and CDR2 FQGTGA. The CDR3 runs 13 residues. The V end was cut by 3 bases, the J end by 5 bases, with 10 bases between. This CDR3 reads CASSFGGPETQYF. CDR3 nucleotide sequence: TGTGCCAGCAGCTTCGGGGGGCCGGAGACCCAGTACTTC.

The chain links TRBV10-3 to TRBJ2-3; D is ambiguous. There are 13 residues in the CDR3. CDR1 and CDR2 from the germline V gene are ENHRY and SYGVKD. V lost 4 bases to trimming and J lost 1 base, with 6 bases between them. CDR3 coding DNA: TGTGCCATCAGTGCCGCGGGCACAGATACGCAGTATTTT. Protein sequence: CAISAAGTDTQYF.

J is TRBJ2-5 and V is TRBV28; 7 nucleotides line up with TRBD1. Germline CDR1 MDHEN, CDR2 SYDVKM. J lost 2 bases, V lost 5 bases, and 5 bases had no gene match. The CDR3 extends over 14 amino acids. CDR3: CASSPRDRQETQYF. The CDR3 region has the DNA TGTGCCAGCAGTCCCCGGGACAGACAAGAGACCCAGTACTTC.

On this clone: This specimen includes other DNA sequences encoding the same CDR3. The chain employs TRBV30 and TRBJ2-2; 11 bases line up with TRBD1. The CDR3 spans 16 residues. Germline values: CDR1 GTSNPN, CDR2 SVGIG (reference sequence). J lost 5 bases, V lost 4 bases, and 9 bases had no gene match. CDR3 protein: CAWTTGTGGRTGELFF. CDR3 DNA: TGTGCCTGGACTACCGGGACAGGGGGTAGAACCGGGGAGCTGTTTTTT.

This rearrangement joins TRBV5-1 to TRBJ2-7; 7 bases align to TRBD2. CDR1 is SGHRS, CDR2 YFSETQ, per germline. The J segment lost 5 bases and the V segment lost 1 base, leaving 12 bases of the junction unmatched. The CDR3 spans 16 residues. This CDR3 reads CASSLRWTRSGDEQYF. The CDR3 nucleotides are TGCGCCAGCAGCTTGCGGTGGACTAGGAGTGGGGACGAGCAGTACTTC. Full variable domain (rest looked up from reference TRBV5-1 and TRBJ2-7): KAGVTQTPRYLIKTRGQQVTLSCSPISGHRSVSWYQQTPGQGLQFLFEYFSETQRNKGNFPGRFSGRQFSNSRSEMNVSTLELGDSALYLCASSLRWTRSGDEQYFGPGTRLTVT.

This chain joins TRBV3-1 (or the pseudogene TRBV3-2) and TRBJ2-7; 8 bases match TRBD1. This CDR3 has 14 residues. Trimming removed 4 bases from V and 6 bases from J; junction bases left unmatched: 8. Germline assignment: CDR1 LGHDT and CDR2 YNNKEL (reference sequence). The CDR3 is CASSRPGQVPEQYF. CDR3 bases: TGTGCCAGCAGCCGCCCGGGACAGGTCCCCGAGCAGTACTTC.

CDR3 sequence reads: CASSLDWTRSQVGNQPQHF. DNA for the CDR3: TGTGCCAGCAGCTTAGATTGGACAAGGTCCCAGGTCGGCAATCAGCCCCAGCATTTT. The chain combines TRBV11-2 with TRBJ1-5; the D gene is possibly TRBD1 (5 bases). Germline CDR1 and CDR2: SGHAT and FQNNGV. Deletions cut 0 bases from V and 2 bases from J, with 20 bases between. The CDR3 contains 19 residues.

This clone was recorded only once. The rearrangement uses TRBV7-8 and TRBJ1-2; no clear D. This CDR3 region has 16 residues. V lost 1 base and J 2 bases, leaving 14 bases between the germline ends. Germline CDR1 is SGHVS and CDR2 is FQNEAQ. This CDR3 is CASSLGRREGNYGYTF. The DNA of the CDR3 is TGTGCCAGCAGCTTAGGGCGACGAGAGGGAAACTATGGCTACACCTTC. The entire variable domain, with the rest obtained from reference TRBV7-8 and TRBJ1-2, is as follows: GAGVSQSPRYKVAKRGQDVALRCDPISGHVSLFWYQQALGQGPEFLTYFQNEAQLDKSGLPSDRFFAERPEGSVSTLKIQRTQQEDSAVYLCASSLGRREGNYGYTFGSGTRLTVV.

This rearrangement joins TRBV25-1 to TRBJ2-2, with D tentatively TRBD2 (6 bases). Germline V gene sequence: CDR1 MGHDK, CDR2 SYGVNS. CDR3 size: 13 residues. With 4 bases removed from V and 5 bases from J, the gap between germline ends came to 8 bases. The CDR3 loop reads CASSAEGTGELFF. The CDR3 coding sequence is TGTGCCAGCAGTGCGGAGGGAACCGGGGAGCTGTTTTTT.

This rearrangement joins TRBV9 to TRBJ2-1, with 12 bases matching TRBD2. This CDR3 has 15 residues. V shed 3 bases, J shed 8 bases, and the junction held 6 bases outside the gene matches. Germline lookup yields CDR1 SGDLS and CDR2 YYNGEE. CDR3 loop: CASSDTSGGTDEQFF. DNA of the CDR3: TGTGCCAGCAGCGATACTAGCGGGGGGACCGATGAGCAGTTCTTC.

Only one count was recorded for this clone. The rearrangement uses TRBV7-6 and TRBJ1-4; TRBD1 agrees at 7 bases. Germline values: CDR1 SGHVS, CDR2 FNYEAQ. Trimming at V came to 5 bases and at J to 0 bases, leaving 12 bases not matched to a gene. The CDR3 covers 18 residues. This chain's CDR3 is CASSPTATGSATNEKLFF. In nucleotides, the CDR3 is TGTGCCAGCAGCCCAACCGCGACAGGGTCTGCAACTAATGAAAAACTGTTTTTT.

This rearrangement joins TRBV11-2 to TRBJ2-5; TRBD1 might be the D (5 bases). Germline assignment: CDR1 SGHAT and CDR2 FQNNGV. Trimming took 2 bases from V and 5 from J, leaving 12 bases between them. This CDR3 has 14 residues. The CDR3 bases are TGTGCCAGCAGCTTAACACAGGTCGGGGAGACCCAGTACTTC. Translating it yields CASSLTQVGETQYF.

The chain carries TRBV27 and TRBJ2-7; tentative D call: TRBD2 (6 bases). V was clipped by 5 bases and J by 8 bases, with 10 bases between them. Germline V gene sequence: CDR1 MNHEY, CDR2 SMNVEV (reference sequence). The CDR3 runs 11 residues. The CDR3 DNA reads TGTGCCAGCAGTCGGGGGAATCAGCAGTACTTC. This gives the protein CASSRGNQQYF.

The rearrangement links TRBV7-2 to TRBJ1-2, with D maybe TRBD1 (5 bases). Germline assignment: CDR1 SGHTA and CDR2 FQGNSA. The germline V and J ends were trimmed by 2 bases and 7 bases, with 5 bases remaining between them. The CDR3 is made up of 11 amino acids. CDR3 DNA sequence: TGTGCCAGCAGCTTAAGGGGTGGCTACACCTTC. This translates into CASSLRGGYTF.

This clone was seen only a few times. This chain connects TRBV6-6 to TRBJ1-2; the D gene is possibly TRBD1 (5 bases). Per germline, CDR1 MNHNY and CDR2 SVGAGI (reference sequence). Between the trimmed V and J ends, which lost 8 bases and 6 bases, there was a span of 13 bases. CDR3 size: 12 residues. The CDR3 is CASYSGGDGYTF. CDR3 sequence (DNA): TGTGCCAGCTACTCGGGGGGGGATGGCTACACCTTC.

The chain uses TRBV7-2 and TRBJ1-1, with 12 bases fitting TRBD1. The germline gives CDR1 SGHTA, CDR2 FQGNSA. The V and J ends lost 5 bases and 3 bases, in that order; junction bases with no gene match: 7. CDR3 length: 16 residues. The CDR3 nucleotides read TGTGCCAGCAGCCATCCGGGACAGGGGGCGGACACTGAAGCTTTCTTT. The encoded protein is CASSHPGQGADTEAFF.

V is TRBV5-6 and J is TRBJ1-2; 11 bases agree with TRBD1. Trimming took 0 bases from V and 2 from J; bases not matched to a gene: 3. In germline, CDR1 is SGHDT, CDR2 YYEEEE. The CDR3 loop spans 16 amino acids. The CDR3 nucleotides read TGTGCCAGCAGCTTGGGTGGACAGGGGGCAAACTATGGCTACACCTTC. Translated, it gives CASSLGGQGANYGYTF.

V and J are TRBV28 and TRBJ1-1; 7 nucleotides align to TRBD1. The CDR3 totals 13 residues. Germline assignment: CDR1 MDHEN and CDR2 SYDVKM. J lost 10 bases, V lost 6 bases, and 11 bases had no gene match. The CDR3 reads CASSPTPQGSAFF. In nucleotides, the CDR3 is TGTGCCAGCAGCCCAACTCCACAGGGGTCAGCTTTCTTT.

The chain couples TRBV5-1 to TRBJ2-3; 10 bases line up with TRBD2. Germline CDR1 reads SGHRS; CDR2 reads YFSETQ. The CDR3 is 16 residues long. V dropped 0 bases and J dropped 6; count of bases not matched to a gene: 7. The CDR3 DNA reads TGCGCCAGCAGCTTGGCCAGCGGGGGGGCACGGGATACGCAGTATTTT. As protein: CASSLASGGARDTQYF.

The chain is built from TRBV2 and TRBJ2-7, with D possibly matching TRBD1 (7 bases). The CDR3 is 12 amino acids. The V gene's germline CDR1 is SNHLY and CDR2 FYNNEI. The V gene lost 6 bases and the J gene lost 6 bases, with 12 bases spanning the gap. CDR3 nucleotides: TGTGCCAGCAGCCCCAGGGGGGTCGAGCAGTACTTC. Translation gives CASSPRGVEQYF.

The genes are TRBV24-1 and TRBJ1-5, with D possibly matching TRBD1 (5 bases). Germline assignment: CDR1 KGHDR and CDR2 SFDVKD. V was trimmed by 5 bases and J by 6 bases, leaving 13 bases between them. The CDR3 is 14 residues long. Written as DNA, the CDR3 is TGTGCCACCAGTGCGACTCAGGGAAGTCAGCCCCAGCATTTT. Amino acids: CATSATQGSQPQHF.